Presented here are 22 T cell receptor beta chains from one specimen sequenced in a study of sequential checkpoint blockade in melanoma (dated by TCRdb to the late 2010s). The sample's treatment or condition label, in plain terms: randomized to nivolumab then ipilimumab (arm A) or the reverse (arm B). The library was generated by the immunoSEQ multiplex PCR assay. What TCRdb holds here is the immuneACCESS table cut down to in-frame rearrangements. Part of the clones is not present; checked against another copy, under half of the missing clones reflect an unresolved V gene, and the others are unexplained. A total of about 40,000 clones appear in this sample, just over 85% of them only once. Of the sample, around 10% falls within the top ten clones. The sequenced sample was CD8+ T cells sorted from blood (inferred from file names), obtained from a patient given nivolumab and ipilimumab in sequence. The source of these receptors is a human donor with melanoma.

The chain has TRBV2 and TRBJ2-1; the match to TRBD2 covers 11 bases. With 10 bases clipped from V and 9 bases from J, the junction kept 11 bases outside the gene matches. Germline V CDR1 and CDR2: SNHLY, FYNNEI. This CDR3 comprises 14 residues. In DNA, the CDR3 is TGTGCCATCACAGGCCTAGCGGGAGGCGGTGAGCAGTTCTTC. As protein: CAITGLAGGGEQFF.

The chain employs TRBV6-5 and TRBJ1-2; 7 bases agree with TRBD1. The CDR3 is 14 residues long. J lost 6 bases, V lost 5 bases, and 9 bases had no gene match. From germline, CDR1 is MNHEY and CDR2 SVGAGI. The CDR3 protein is CASSPQVGTDGYTF. The CDR3 DNA is TGTGCCAGCAGTCCCCAGGTCGGGACAGATGGCTACACCTTC.

This chain links TRBV2 with TRBJ2-1; 12 bases match TRBD2. Losses at the gene ends were 6 bases for V and 5 bases for J; bases not matched to a gene: 5. This CDR3 spans 15 amino acids. The germline CDR1 and CDR2 sequences are SNHLY and FYNNEI. CDR3 nucleotide sequence: TGTGCCAGCAGGACTAGCGGGGGAGACCACAATGAGCAGTTCTTC. Translated: CASRTSGGDHNEQFF.

The chain couples TRBV5-8 to TRBJ2-7, with 9 bases aligning to TRBD2. The germline CDR1 and CDR2 sequences are SGHTS and YDEGEE. The CDR3 is 16 amino acids. The V and J ends lost 4 bases and 2 bases, in that order; junction bases with no gene match: 10. CDR3 protein: CASSRRLADHPYEQYF. DNA for the CDR3: TGTGCCAGCAGCAGACGACTAGCGGATCATCCCTACGAGCAGTACTTC.

The chain has TRBV19 and TRBJ2-7; possible D gene TRBD1, 6 bases. Trimming removed 1 base at V and 1 base at J, with 8 bases between. This CDR3 comprises 14 residues. Per the germline V gene, CDR1 is LNHDA and CDR2 is SQIVND (reference sequence). Here the CDR3 DNA reads TGTGCCAGTAGTATAGCGGGACAATCCTACGAGCAGTACTTC. Amino acids: CASSIAGQSYEQYF.

J is TRBJ1-2 and V is TRBV9, with D tentatively TRBD1 (6 bases). Trimming cost V 1 base and J 0 bases, with 10 bases left between them. CDR1 SGDLS and CDR2 YYNGEE come from the germline V gene. The CDR3 consists of 15 residues. The DNA for the CDR3 is TGTGCCAGCAGCGTATCAGGGGCTCCTAACTATGGCTACACCTTC. It yields the protein CASSVSGAPNYGYTF.

This clone was found a few times. The V gene is TRBV29-1, the J gene TRBJ2-2, with 10 nucleotides matching TRBD1. This CDR3 has 14 amino acids. Unmatched junction bases numbered 0, after V lost 0 bases and J lost 5 bases. Per the germline V gene, CDR1 is SQVTM and CDR2 is ANQGSEA. The DNA for the CDR3 is TGCAGCGTTGAAGAGGGACAGGGGACCGGGGAGCTGTTTTTT. This gives the protein CSVEEGQGTGELFF.

The chain joins TRBV27 to TRBJ2-1; no definite D call. The CDR3 length is 16 residues. V lost 0 bases and J lost 6, with 15 bases in between. CDR1 and CDR2 from the germline V gene are MNHEY and SMNVEV (reference sequence). This CDR3 is CASSLSQVVMSNEQFF. The CDR3 DNA is TGTGCCAGCAGTTTATCGCAGGTGGTTATGAGCAATGAGCAGTTCTTC.

The chain uses TRBV27 and TRBJ2-1, with TRBD1 as a possible D gene (5 bases). The CDR3 length is 13 residues. From germline, CDR1 is MNHEY and CDR2 SMNVEV (reference sequence). V was shortened by 5 bases and J by 4 bases, with 9 bases between the two germline ends. The CDR3: CASSPAGYNEQFF. The CDR3 bases are TGTGCCAGCAGTCCCGCAGGGTACAATGAGCAGTTCTTC.

The V and J genes are TRBV27 and TRBJ2-7; 9 positions agree with TRBD1. Germline trimming cut 6 bases from V and 0 bases from J; bases unmatched to any gene: 6. Germline assignment: CDR1 MNHEY and CDR2 SMNVEV (reference sequence). This CDR3 has 15 residues. As DNA, the CDR3 is TGTGCCAGCAGGCCCGGGACAGGGAGCTCCTACGAGCAGTACTTC. Its protein is CASRPGTGSSYEQYF.

This chain uses TRBV5-6 with TRBJ2-1, with a weak D call TRBD1 (6 bases). CDR1 and CDR2 from the germline V gene are SGHDT and YYEEEE. The CDR3 is made up of 15 amino acids. V gave up 2 bases and J gave up 6 bases, with 15 bases separating them. This chain's CDR3 is CASSFGAGDRNEQFF. CDR3 sequence (DNA): TGTGCCAGCAGCTTTGGGGCAGGGGACCGCAATGAGCAGTTCTTC.

This sequence joins TRBV2 and TRBJ1-1; a possible D gene is TRBD1 (5 bases). The V end lost 3 bases, the J end lost 3 bases, and 14 bases lay between the germline ends. The CDR3 is 15 amino acids. CDR1 SNHLY and CDR2 FYNNEI come from the germline V gene. Here the CDR3 reads CASSESEGLDTEAFF. The CDR3 nucleotides are TGTGCCAGCAGTGAGTCGGAGGGACTGGACACTGAAGCTTTCTTT.

The table lists this clone with a count of one. The chain employs TRBV28 and TRBJ2-7, with TRBD2 matching over 13 bases. CDR1 is MDHEN and CDR2 is SYDVKM in the germline V gene. V lost 4 bases to trimming and J lost 3 bases; unmatched junction nucleotides: 12. The CDR3 has 18 amino acids. The CDR3 protein is CASSSWTSGSVTYYEQYF. The CDR3 nucleotides are TGTGCCAGCAGTTCCTGGACTAGCGGGAGTGTTACGTACTACGAGCAGTACTTC.

The rearrangement links TRBV4-1 to TRBJ1-1; the D gene is possibly TRBD1 (6 bases). The V end was cut by 0 bases, the J end by 0 bases, with 17 bases between. Per the germline V gene, CDR1 is MGHRA and CDR2 is YSYEKL. This CDR3 region has 18 residues. DNA of the CDR3: TGCGCCAGCAGCCAAGAGCCCCAGGGGATAATGATGAACACTGAAGCTTTCTTT. It yields the protein CASSQEPQGIMMNTEAFF.

V gene TRBV7-3 combines with J gene TRBJ2-7; perhaps TRBD1 as D (5 bases). The CDR3 totals 15 residues. Trimming stripped 7 bases from V and 2 bases from J, with 18 bases between. CDR1 is SGHTA, CDR2 FQGTGA, per germline. DNA for the CDR3: TGTGCCAGCACGAGTAGGCAGGGAATCCCCTACGAGCAGTACGTC. This encodes CASTSRQGIPYEQYV.

V is TRBV15 and J is TRBJ2-1; the match to TRBD1 covers 10 bases. The V gene's germline CDR1 is LNHNV and CDR2 YYDKDF (reference sequence). This CDR3 is built from 14 residues. Trimming took 5 bases from V and 3 from J; bases not matched to a gene: 1. The CDR3 coding sequence is TGTGCCACCAGCCGGACAGGGGGCTACAATGAGCAGTTCTTC. Amino acids: CATSRTGGYNEQFF.

The rearrangement links TRBV9 to TRBJ1-2, with 7 bases matching TRBD1. The CDR3 length is 15 residues. After removal of 3 bases from V and 0 bases from J, the junction contained 5 bases not matched to a gene. The germline gives CDR1 SGDLS, CDR2 YYNGEE. The CDR3 reads CASSETGAANYGYTF. The CDR3 nucleotides are TGTGCCAGCAGCGAAACAGGGGCCGCTAACTATGGCTACACCTTC. The full variable domain, with the rest looked up from reference TRBV9 and TRBJ1-2, is DSGVTQTPKHLITATGQRVTLRCSPRSGDLSVYWYQQSLDQGLQFLIQYYNGEERAKGNILERFSAQQFPDLHSELNLSSLELGDSALYFCASSETGAANYGYTFGSGTRLTVV.

The V and J genes are TRBV19 and TRBJ2-1; a possible D gene is TRBD2 (6 bases). From germline, CDR1 is LNHDA and CDR2 SQIVND (reference sequence). The length of the CDR3 is 16 residues. V shed 6 bases and J shed 4 bases, with 19 bases lying between them. The CDR3 here is CASSPAAGTNYNEQFF. The CDR3 nucleotides read TGTGCCAGTAGCCCTGCGGCGGGGACGAATTACAATGAGCAGTTCTTC.

This chain joins TRBV27 and TRBJ2-7, with D possibly being TRBD2 (6 bases). This CDR3 is built from 13 residues. Germline CDR1 MNHEY, CDR2 SMNVEV (reference sequence). Trimming stripped 5 bases from V and 3 bases from J, with 11 bases between. The chain's CDR3 is CASSHGRYYEQYF. For the CDR3, the DNA is TGTGCCAGCAGTCATGGGAGGTACTACGAGCAGTACTTC.

This sequence joins TRBV28 and TRBJ2-7; perhaps TRBD2 as D (5 bases). V was cut by 4 bases and J by 0 bases, with 25 bases left in between. This CDR3 is built from 19 residues. Germline V gene sequence: CDR1 MDHEN, CDR2 SYDVKM. CDR3 protein: CASSSPAGTTTINSYEQYF. The CDR3 nucleotides are TGTGCCAGCAGTTCCCCCGCGGGCACTACTACTATTAACTCCTACGAGCAGTACTTC.

The chain employs TRBV9 and TRBJ2-1, with TRBD2 matching over 9 bases. The CDR3 runs 15 residues. The trim removed 5 bases at V and 4 bases at J, leaving 7 bases unmatched. CDR1 and CDR2 (germline): SGDLS, YYNGEE. CDR3 protein: CASSLAGALYNEQFF. The CDR3 DNA sequence: TGTGCCAGCAGTTTAGCGGGAGCGCTTTACAATGAGCAGTTCTTC.

The CDR3, as DNA: TGCGCCAGCAGCCAAGAGTACTGGTATAGCAATCAGCCCCAGCATTTT. It translates to CASSQEYWYSNQPQHF. The chain recombines TRBV4-3 with TRBJ1-5; D call uncertain. Trimming shortened V by 0 bases and J by 0 bases, and 9 bases separated the two germline ends. Germline V gene data show CDR1 as LGHNA and CDR2 as YSLEER. The CDR3 contains 16 residues.